Here is one TCR beta chain with its context. These data belong to a study of blood T cell repertoires in COVID-19. The CDR3 runs to 13 residues. Germline V gene data show CDR1 as SGDLS and CDR2 as YYNGEE. V gave up 4 bases and J gave up 4 bases, with 11 bases separating them. Measured with immunoSEQ multiplex PCR; TCRdb has only the in-frame clones, and not every one. The sample comprises about 350,000 clones, about 92% of which are singletons, and roughly 4% rests with the top ten. The V call is TRBV9, the J call TRBJ1-1, with D hard to call. This TCR was recovered from a woman aged 60 to 75 with COVID-19, enrolled during active disease. The sequencing sample was made of peripheral blood. CDR3 in amino acids: CASSPIRGTEAFF. In DNA, the CDR3 is TGTGCCAGCAGCCCCATCCGGGGCACTGAAGCTTTCTTT.